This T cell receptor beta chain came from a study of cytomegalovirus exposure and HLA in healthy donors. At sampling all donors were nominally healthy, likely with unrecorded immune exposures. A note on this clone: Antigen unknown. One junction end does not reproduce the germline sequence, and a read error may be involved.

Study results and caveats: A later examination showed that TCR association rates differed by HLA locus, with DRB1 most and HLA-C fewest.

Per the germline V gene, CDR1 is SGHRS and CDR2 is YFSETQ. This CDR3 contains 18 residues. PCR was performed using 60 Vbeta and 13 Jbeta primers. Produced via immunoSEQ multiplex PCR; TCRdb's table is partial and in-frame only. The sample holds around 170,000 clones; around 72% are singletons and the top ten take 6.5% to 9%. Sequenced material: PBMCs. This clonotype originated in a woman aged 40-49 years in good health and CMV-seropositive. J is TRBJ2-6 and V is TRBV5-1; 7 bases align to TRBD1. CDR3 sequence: CASSLDVGGLSGANGLTF. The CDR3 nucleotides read TGCGCCAGCAGCTTGGATGTAGGGGGCCTCTCTGGGGCCAACGGCCTGACTTTC. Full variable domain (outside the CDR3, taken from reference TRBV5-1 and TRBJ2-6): KAGVTQTPRYLIKTRGQQVTLSCSPISGHRSVSWYQQTPGQGLQFLFEYFSETQRNKGNFPGRFSGRQFSNSRSEMNVSTLELGDSALYLCASSLDVGGLSGANGLTFGAGSRLTVL.